The clone carrying this T cell receptor beta chain was seen ten or more times. Its specificity is not known. Via MiXCR, TCRdb re-called the 5' RACE reads, giving one row per CDR3 protein. The sample lists around 130,000 distinct CDR3 sequences, 6.5% to 9% seen once, with 12% in the top ten. These data come from a study of CD8 T cells in ankylosing spondylitis. Study findings and constraints: Matched ankylosing spondylitis synovial fluid reportedly contained a significantly enriched population of disease-linked clones.

CDR1 and CDR2 from the germline V gene are SGHKS and YYEKEE (reference sequence). The CDR3 covers 14 residues. V shed 3 bases and J shed 6 bases, with 13 bases lying between them. Specimen: blood, either unsorted or a sorted T cell fraction (not recorded which). This chain links TRBV5-5 with TRBJ2-1; D tentatively reads TRBD1 or TRBD2 (5 bases each). The sequence derives from a male donor with ankylosing spondylitis or in good health (not recorded which). DNA for the CDR3: TGTGCCAGCAGCTCGGGACCGCCCGTCAATGAGCAGTTCTTC. Translating it yields CASSSGPPVNEQFF.